This T cell receptor beta chain comes out of a study of cytomegalovirus exposure and HLA in healthy donors. Findings of the study overall: Confirmation in vitro established that a few CMV-associated chains were specific for CMV antigens. Reportedly, cytomegalovirus status was diagnosed with high sensitivity and specificity. That first-cohort TCR clusters tended to co-occur in the 120 or so validation repertoires was found in a later analysis.

The donors were part of the validation cohort of 120 subjects. That cohort was separate from the first cohort, which comprised 700 or so subjects. Some clones are missing from TCRdb's copy, which holds only in-frame ones; the method was immunoSEQ multiplex PCR. This table has over 100,000 clones, less than 95% appearing once. As regards this clone: Its matching antigen is unknown.

Germline loops: CDR1 SQVTM, CDR2 ANQGSEA. The CDR3 is made up of 13 amino acids. Deletions cut 6 bases from V and 0 bases from J, with 11 bases between. Material for sequencing was PBMCs. The chain has TRBV29-1 and TRBJ1-2; D may be TRBD1 (5 bases). The receptor was isolated from a woman between 18 and 29 years old in good health and CMV-seronegative. This CDR3 is CSVILTANYGYTF. The CDR3 DNA reads TGCAGCGTCATTCTGACAGCTAACTATGGCTACACCTTC.